This is a list of T cell receptor beta chains from one sample in a study of cytomegalovirus exposure and HLA in healthy donors. Repertoires were generated with immunoSEQ multiplex PCR, while TCRdb's copy carries only in-frame clones and drops some. The sample includes around 180,000 clones, more than 75% of them seen just once. The sample was PBMCs. These receptors all come from a man younger than 35 in good health and CMV-seropositive. Both conserved end residues are part of each CDR3.

CASSLDGRSNEQFF,TRBV5-1,14,TRBJ2-1
CASSSQGGLAHEQYF,TRBV7-6,15,TRBJ2-7
CASSATLGTGYGYTF,TRBV11-2,15,TRBJ1-2
CASSDPKSREWEAFF,TRBV2,15,TRBJ1-1
CASRRAGTGSLNGGYTF,TRBV28,17,TRBJ1-2
CASSQGTDPYNEQFF,TRBV4-3,15,TRBJ2-1
CASRGGSSGTSSYNEQFF,TRBV9,18,TRBJ2-1
CASSLVGRGTNQETQYF,TRBV7-6,17,TRBJ2-5
CASSPGTGSEKLFF,TRBV7-2,14,TRBJ1-4
CAWTWAGPSVWQYF,TRBV30,14,TRBJ2-7
CASSLGQGANTGELFF,TRBV5-1,16,TRBJ2-2
CASSYSGTGAGELFF,TRBV6-5,15,TRBJ2-2
CASSPTAATNEKLFF,TRBV28,15,TRBJ1-4
CASRPPGPSGNTIYF,TRBV6-5,15,TRBJ1-3
CASSVGTVIAGNTIYF,TRBV2,16,TRBJ1-3
CASSEPNPGREQFF,TRBV25-1,14,TRBJ2-1
CASSDIAGDPYGELFF,TRBV6-4,16,TRBJ2-2
CASSLTGTGDLFF,TRBV7-3,13,TRBJ2-2
CSDAGAHTQYF,TRBV29-1,11,TRBJ2-3
CASSQGQYNEQFF,TRBV18,13,TRBJ2-1
CASSQESTGLPYEQYF,TRBV4-3,16,TRBJ2-7
CASSYGPEAFF,TRBV6-5,11,TRBJ1-1
CASSLVLAGQFSYEQYF,TRBV7-6,17,TRBJ2-7
CASGLHRDRIYEQYF,TRBV7-2,15,TRBJ2-7
CASSPLETRDVNEQFF,TRBV18,16,TRBJ2-1
CASSLGRQGRTEAFF,TRBV28,15,TRBJ1-1
CASSPRVTNYGYTF,TRBV7-2,14,TRBJ1-2
CASSIRSGAYEQYF,TRBV19,14,TRBJ2-7
CAWSTGDNQPQHF,TRBV30,13,TRBJ1-5
CASSVEAGMGNEQFF,TRBV9,15,TRBJ2-1
CAWTTASGLEFSEQYF,TRBV30,16,TRBJ2-7
CASSRAAGGGDTQYF,TRBV5-4,15,TRBJ2-3
CASSMTGSKSYEQYF,TRBV19,15,TRBJ2-7
CASSRQLGGYTF,TRBV28,12,TRBJ1-2
CASRESLVGEQFF,TRBV28,13,TRBJ2-1
CSVVRGVDTQYF,TRBV29-1,12,TRBJ2-3
CASSLSRAGGFGYYEQYF,TRBV5-4,18,TRBJ2-7
CASSGLTWEAGNTIYF,TRBV9,16,TRBJ1-3
CATSRDTETGHTEAFF,TRBV15,16,TRBJ1-1
CASSPRTSGTNTGELFF,TRBV4-2,17,TRBJ2-2
CASSTTGTGPETQYF,TRBV19,15,TRBJ2-5